This TCR beta chain was found in a study of T cells in Graves' hyperthyroidism and ophthalmopathy. Per the germline V gene, CDR1 is SGHTA and CDR2 is FQGTGA. The CDR3 sequence is 15 residues long. Trimming shortened V by 1 base and J by 4 bases, and 13 bases separated the two germline ends. TCR beta CDR3 region amplification was performed from RNA transcripts. First-round RT-PCR with HTBI primers amplified the TCR CDR3 region. Via MiXCR, TCRdb re-called the multiplex PCR reads, giving one row per CDR3 protein. The sample includes 600,000 or so distinct CDR3 sequences, 16% of them seen just once. At least ten counts were recorded for this clonotype.

J is TRBJ2-5 and V is TRBV7-3; D unclear. The sample taken for sequencing was blood. The sequence was collected from a woman between 25 and 40 years old with Graves' hyperthyroidism. This CDR3 reads CASSLSPGTSETQYF. DNA of the CDR3: TGTGCCAGCAGCTTAAGTCCAGGCACCTCAGAGACCCAGTACTTC.